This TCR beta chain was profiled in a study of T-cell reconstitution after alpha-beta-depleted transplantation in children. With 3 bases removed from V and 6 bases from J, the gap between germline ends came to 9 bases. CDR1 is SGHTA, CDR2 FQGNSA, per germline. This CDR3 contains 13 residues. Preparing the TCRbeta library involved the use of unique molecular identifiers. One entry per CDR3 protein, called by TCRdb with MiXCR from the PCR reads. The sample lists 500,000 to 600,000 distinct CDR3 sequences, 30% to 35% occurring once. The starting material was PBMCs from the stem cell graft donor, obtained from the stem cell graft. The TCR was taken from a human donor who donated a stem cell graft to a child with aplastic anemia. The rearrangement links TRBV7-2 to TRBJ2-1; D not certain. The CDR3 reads CASSFPNLNEQFF. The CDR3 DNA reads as TGTGCCAGCAGCTTCCCGAACCTCAATGAGCAGTTCTTC.